Listed below are T cell receptor beta chains from one sample, sequenced in a study of T cell responses to AZD1222 COVID-19 vaccine. Produced via immunoSEQ multiplex PCR; TCRdb's table is partial and in-frame only. Of under 70,000 clones in the sample, around four fifths were seen once. Sequenced here: peripheral blood, sampled on day 0 of AZD1222 vaccination. These receptors came from an adult in good health. Each CDR3 is given with its conserved first and last residue. A D gene is named only where the DNA matches it firmly. Clone size is given for some rows only: seen once, a few or many times, or a class if the clone is expanded.

V gene	clone size	J gene	D gene	CDR3 DNA	CDR3 protein
TRBV7-2	few	TRBJ2-7	.	TGTGCCAGCAGCCCCGACTCAAACTTCTGCGAGCAGTACTTC	CASSPDSNFCEQYF
TRBV27	.	TRBJ1-5	.	TGTGCCAGCAGTTCTTCCCGGGACAAATGGGGCAATCAGCCCCAGCATTTT	CASSSSRDKWGNQPQHF
TRBV9	.	TRBJ1-1	TRBD1	TGTGCCAGCAGCCACCGGGACAGGGGGCCATTTACTGAAGCTTTCTTT	CASSHRDRGPFTEAFF
TRBV7-3	.	TRBJ1-1	.	TGTGCCAGCAGCTTTAGCGGGAACACTGAAGCTTTCTTT	CASSFSGNTEAFF
TRBV7-2	.	TRBJ1-4	.	TGTGCCAGCAGCTTAGTGCGGGGGCGCGGTGAAAAACTGTTTTTT	CASSLVRGRGEKLFF
TRBV28	.	TRBJ2-1	TRBD1	TGTGCCAGCGGACAGGGAGCGGGCTCCTACAATGAGCAGTTCTTC	CASGQGAGSYNEQFF
TRBV5-1	.	TRBJ2-7	.	TGCGCCAGCAGCGTGGACCCTGGGGGGACGTCCTACGAGCAGTACTTC	CASSVDPGGTSYEQYF
TRBV24-1	.	TRBJ2-1	.	TGTGCCACTAGAGCTAGCTCGGCGACGGGCAATGAGCAGTTCTTC	CATRASSATGNEQFF
TRBV7-9	.	TRBJ2-7	TRBD2	TGTGCCAGCGGATCGACTAGCGGACCCTACGAGCAGTACTTC	CASGSTSGPYEQYF
TRBV12-3/TRBV12-4	.	TRBJ1-2	.	TGTGCCAGCAGTTTAGGGTATGGCTACACCTTC	CASSLGYGYTF
TRBV28	once	TRBJ1-1	.	TGTGCCAGCAGTACTAACCCCGGGCAGGGTGCTTTCTTT	CASSTNPGQGAFF
TRBV28	.	TRBJ1-4	.	TGTGCTACCCGTAGGGGGATTAATGAAAAACTGTTTTTT	CATRRGINEKLFF
TRBV3-1/TRBV3-2	.	TRBJ2-3	.	TGTGCCAGCAGCCAAGGAAATAACCGTGCAGATACGCAGTATTTT	CASSQGNNRADTQYF
TRBV6-1	.	TRBJ1-5	.	TGTGCCAGCAGTGATCGGGGGGGCAATCAGCCCCAGCATTTT	CASSDRGGNQPQHF
TRBV4-3	.	TRBJ1-1	.	TGCGCCAGCAGCCGGGAGATGACACTGCGGAACACTGAAGCTTTCTTT	CASSREMTLRNTEAFF
TRBV7-2	.	TRBJ2-3	.	TGTGCCAGCAGCTCCTTGGGGAGGGATACGCAGTATTTT	CASSSLGRDTQYF
TRBV5-1	once	TRBJ2-3	TRBD1	TGCGCCAGCAGGAGAGGGGGCGGGAGCACAGATACGCAGTATTTT	CASRRGGGSTDTQYF
TRBV27	.	TRBJ2-1	.	TGTGCCAGCAGTTATCCCAGAAATGAGCAGTTCTTC	CASSYPRNEQFF
TRBV18	.	TRBJ1-4	TRBD1	TGTGCCAGCTCACCAAACAGGGGTGAAAAACTGTTTTTT	CASSPNRGEKLFF
TRBV24-1	.	TRBJ1-1	.	TGTGCCACCAGTGATCCTAACACTGAAGCTTTCTTT	CATSDPNTEAFF
TRBV7-2	few	TRBJ1-5	TRBD1	TGTGCCAGCAGCTCCAGGACAGGTGGTCGGCAGCCCCAGCATTTT	CASSSRTGGRQPQHF
TRBV11-2	.	TRBJ1-3	.	TGTGCCAGCAGCCCCGTGTCCGGGGGAAACACCATATATTTT	CASSPVSGGNTIYF
TRBV30	.	TRBJ2-7	TRBD2	TGTGCCGGGGAACTAAGCGGGAGGAACGAGCAGTACTTC	CAGELSGRNEQYF
TRBV3-1/TRBV3-2	.	TRBJ1-2	TRBD1	TGTGCCAGCAGCCCAACCGGGACAGGGAACGTTCCGGGAGGCTACAGCTTC	CASSPTGTGNVPGGYSF
TRBV6-2/TRBV6-3	.	TRBJ2-2	.	TGTGCCAGCAGTACAGGACGGAACGCGAACACCGGGGAGCTGTTTTTT	CASSTGRNANTGELFF
TRBV2	few	TRBJ2-5	.	TGTGCCAGCAGTGAAGGGACATACCAAGAGACCCAGTACTTC	CASSEGTYQETQYF
TRBV28	.	TRBJ2-2	.	TGTGCCAGCAGCCTCCGGGCGTCGAACACCGGGGAGCTGTTTTTT	CASSLRASNTGELFF